Listed here are 20 T cell receptor beta chains from one sample, sequenced in a study of shared clonotypes between healthy human individuals. This table comes from immunoSEQ multiplex PCR, and its TCRdb copy is limited to in-frame clones, with some not included. The top ten hold 0.1% to 0.15% of the sample, which has some 2.1 million clones, 90% to 95% seen once. The specimen was naive CD4+ T cells sorted from blood. Subset defined: CD45RA+ positively selected. The receptors originated from a man younger than 35 in good health.

The chain links TRBV4-1 to TRBJ1-2; 8 bases map to TRBD1. The V gene end was trimmed by 1 base and the J gene end by 4 bases; junction bases not matched to a gene: 8. CDR3 length: 16 amino acids. CDR1 MGHRA and CDR2 YSYEKL come from the germline V gene. This chain's CDR3 is CASSQAGTGLLYGYTF. The CDR3 DNA reads as TGCGCCAGCAGCCAAGCTGGGACAGGACTTCTCTATGGCTACACCTTC.

The gene calls are TRBV6-1 and TRBJ1-1, with 9 bases lining up with TRBD1. V dropped 2 bases and J dropped 11; count of bases not matched to a gene: 6. The CDR3 sequence is 13 residues long. Germline V gene sequence: CDR1 MNHNS, CDR2 SASEGT. This CDR3 reads CASSETGTGRAFF. In nucleotides, the CDR3 is TGTGCCAGCAGTGAAACGGGGACAGGGAGGGCTTTCTTT.

This chain links TRBV7-9 with TRBJ2-2; a weak D match, TRBD2 (5 bases). The CDR3 has 11 amino acids. The germline V and J ends were trimmed by 8 bases and 7 bases, with 8 bases remaining between them. CDR1 SEHNR and CDR2 FQNEAQ come from the germline V gene (reference sequence). The CDR3 spells CASGGNGELFF. Here the CDR3 DNA reads TGTGCCAGCGGAGGTAACGGGGAGCTGTTTTTT.

V is TRBV28 and J is TRBJ2-7, with D unclear. Trimming pared 1 base from V and 0 bases from J, leaving 16 bases between. CDR3 length equals 17 residues. Germline lookup yields CDR1 MDHEN and CDR2 SYDVKM. This CDR3 reads CASSLLLGNPSSYEQYF. The CDR3 DNA follows: TGTGCCAGCAGTTTATTATTAGGCAACCCGAGCTCCTACGAGCAGTACTTC.

The V call is TRBV28, the J call TRBJ2-7, with a tentative D call TRBD2 (5 bases). V lost 2 bases and J lost 6, with 8 bases in between. From germline, CDR1 is MDHEN and CDR2 SYDVKM. This CDR3 region has 12 residues. The CDR3 sequence is CASSLQRGEQYF. The CDR3 nucleotides are TGTGCCAGCAGTTTACAACGGGGCGAGCAGTACTTC.

This rearrangement joins TRBV18 to TRBJ1-4; 9 bases fit TRBD1. The CDR3 totals 19 residues. Germline CDR1 KGHSH, CDR2 LQKENI. V shed 3 bases, J shed 7 bases, and the junction held 18 bases outside the gene matches. The CDR3 DNA sequence: TGTGCCAGCTCACCCACCACCGGGACAGGGCCCATAGGGGGTGAAAAACTGTTTTTT. This gives the protein CASSPTTGTGPIGGEKLFF.

The chain couples TRBV9 to TRBJ1-2; perhaps TRBD1 as D (5 bases). The CDR3 runs to 16 residues. CDR1 is SGDLS, CDR2 YYNGEE, per germline. Trimming stripped 0 bases from V and 5 bases from J, with 17 bases between. In DNA, the CDR3 is TGTGCCAGCAGCGTAGGACCAAGGGGCAGCCAATATGGCTACACCTTC. Protein sequence: CASSVGPRGSQYGYTF.

V is TRBV14 and J is TRBJ1-2; D remains ambiguous. The ends were cut back, 2 bases at V and 5 bases at J, with 15 bases in the middle. The CDR3 contains 15 residues. The germline gives CDR1 SGHDN, CDR2 FVKESK. Here the CDR3 reads CASSQLHLAEYGYTF. CDR3 nucleotides: TGTGCCAGCAGCCAATTGCACTTGGCAGAATATGGCTACACCTTC.

Concerning this clone itself: The identical CDR3 is also encoded by other nucleotide sequences in the sample. The CDR3 region is CASSLSNRETQYF. In DNA, the CDR3 is TGCGCCAGCAGCTTGTCCAACCGAGAGACCCAGTACTTC. The chain joins TRBV5-1 to TRBJ2-5; no clear D. The CDR3 contains 13 residues. V was trimmed by 1 base and J by 4 bases, leaving 8 bases between them. Germline values: CDR1 SGHRS, CDR2 YFSETQ. The full variable domain, in which reference TRBV5-1 and TRBJ2-5 provide the parts outside the CDR3, is KAGVTQTPRYLIKTRGQQVTLSCSPISGHRSVSWYQQTPGQGLQFLFEYFSETQRNKGNFPGRFSGRQFSNSRSEMNVSTLELGDSALYLCASSLSNRETQYFGPGTRLLVL.

On this clone itself: Other DNA sequences in the sample encode the same CDR3. The chain carries TRBV6-5 and TRBJ2-7, with D maybe TRBD1 (7 bases). Germline assignment: CDR1 MNHEY and CDR2 SVGAGI. The CDR3 has 13 amino acids. V was cut by 5 bases and J by 4 bases, with 12 bases left in between. This CDR3 is CASSGGGGYEQYF. CDR3 in DNA: TGTGCCAGCAGTGGAGGGGGCGGATACGAGCAGTACTTC.

Remarks on this clone: Distinct nucleotide sequences in the sample also encode this CDR3. V gene TRBV29-1 combines with J gene TRBJ2-3, with a weak D call TRBD2 (6 bases). Trimming removed 2 bases from V and 5 bases from J, with 14 bases in between. Germline CDR1 SQVTM, CDR2 ANQGSEA. This CDR3 has 14 amino acids. The CDR3 sequence is CSVEFGGLGDTQYF. Here the CDR3 DNA reads TGCAGCGTTGAATTTGGGGGACTCGGAGATACGCAGTATTTT.

The chain is built from TRBV6-5 and TRBJ2-5, with 9 bases aligning to TRBD2. The ends lost 5 bases at V and 2 bases at J; junction bases unmatched: 3. Germline CDR1 and CDR2: MNHEY and SVGAGI. CDR3 length equals 14 residues. The CDR3 here is CASSPGLAQETQYF. The CDR3 DNA reads TGTGCCAGCAGTCCGGGACTAGCACAAGAGACCCAGTACTTC.

The CDR3 nucleotides are TGTGCCAGCAGCAAAGACAGGTTTGGGAGCTATGGCTACACCTTC. Its protein product is CASSKDRFGSYGYTF. This chain joins TRBV7-2 and TRBJ1-2, with a possible D match to TRBD1 (6 bases). The CDR3 loop spans 15 amino acids. Germline values: CDR1 SGHTA, CDR2 FQGNSA. V was shortened by 5 bases and J by 4 bases, with 17 bases between the two germline ends.

This clone was counted many times. This sample includes further DNA sequences coding for the same CDR3. This chain links TRBV9 with TRBJ2-1; D unclear. The length of the CDR3 is 15 residues. The V and J ends lost 0 bases and 0 bases respectively, with 7 bases between them. Germline V lookup: CDR1 SGDLS, CDR2 YYNGEE. The CDR3 protein is CASSVVGVSYNEQFF. The DNA for the CDR3 is TGTGCCAGCAGCGTAGTTGGGGTCTCCTACAATGAGCAGTTCTTC.

The chain has TRBV11-2 and TRBJ1-1, with D possibly matching TRBD1 (5 bases). Germline assignment: CDR1 SGHAT and CDR2 FQNNGV. V was pared by 3 bases and J by 5 bases, with 13 bases between. The CDR3 runs 14 residues. As DNA, the CDR3 is TGTGCCAGCAGCTTTGGGGCGACGCAAACTGAAGCTTTCTTT. The encoded protein is CASSFGATQTEAFF.

The gene calls are TRBV5-1 and TRBJ2-3, with a possible D match to TRBD1 (6 bases). Trimming stripped 3 bases from V and 0 bases from J, with 14 bases between. Germline V gives CDR1 SGHRS, CDR2 YFSETQ. The CDR3 length is 16 residues. DNA of the CDR3: TGCGCCAGCAGCTCTCAGGGGCCCTCGAGCACAGATACGCAGTATTTT. Amino acid sequence: CASSSQGPSSTDTQYF.

The sample holds one count of this clone. V gene TRBV7-3 combines with J gene TRBJ2-3; D gene unclear. Germline assignment: CDR1 SGHTA and CDR2 FQGTGA. V lost 3 bases and J lost 2, with 9 bases in between. The CDR3 spans 14 residues. For the CDR3, the DNA is TGTGCCAGCAGCTTCCCCGGGCACACAGATACGCAGTATTTT. Translation: CASSFPGHTDTQYF.

This rearrangement joins TRBV5-5 to TRBJ2-7, with TRBD1 matching over 8 bases. The trim removed 5 bases at V and 5 bases at J, leaving 3 bases unmatched. The CDR3 consists of 12 residues. Per the germline V gene, CDR1 is SGHKS and CDR2 is YYEKEE (reference sequence). The DNA for the CDR3 is TGTGCCAGCAGTGCCAGGGGGCACGAGCAGTACTTC. It specifies CASSARGHEQYF.

The J gene is TRBJ1-4, the V gene TRBV4-1, with D perhaps TRBD1 (6 bases). The length of the CDR3 is 17 residues. Germline assignment: CDR1 MGHRA and CDR2 YSYEKL. V dropped 0 bases and J dropped 5 bases, with 16 bases sitting between them. CDR3 protein: CASSQDNLGGENEKLFF. Here the CDR3 DNA reads TGCGCCAGCAGCCAAGACAACCTAGGGGGTGAAAATGAAAAACTGTTTTTT.

The CDR3 protein is CASSFQGAGSYNSPLHF. CDR3 nucleotide sequence: TGTGCCAGCAGCTTTCAGGGGGCAGGGTCCTATAATTCACCCCTCCACTTT. V is TRBV7-2 and J is TRBJ1-6; 8 positions match TRBD1. J was trimmed by 1 base and V by 3 bases; bases with no gene match: 5. The CDR3 is made up of 17 amino acids. Germline V gives CDR1 SGHTA, CDR2 FQGNSA.